The 24 T cell receptor beta chains below all came from one sample that was sequenced in a study of T cells in localized non-small cell lung cancer. This table comes from immunoSEQ multiplex PCR, and its TCRdb copy is limited to in-frame clones, with some not included. Here the sample spans about 36,000 clones, around 85% being singletons. This specimen was peripheral blood, taken before any cancer treatment. Source of these receptors: a woman aged 40-69 years with stage I lung adenocarcinoma.

The chain employs TRBV19 and TRBJ1-1; 8 positions agree with TRBD1. The CDR3 sequence is 15 residues long. In germline, CDR1 is LNHDA, CDR2 SQIVND (reference sequence). Germline trimming cut 3 bases from V and 8 bases from J; bases unmatched to any gene: 11. The CDR3 sequence: CASSMLNPRQGEAFF. The CDR3 coding sequence is TGTGCCAGTAGTATGCTCAACCCACGACAGGGGGAAGCTTTCTTT.

V usage is TRBV27 and J usage is TRBJ1-5, with a weak D call TRBD1 (6 bases). Germline CDR1 MNHEY, CDR2 SMNVEV (reference sequence). Trimming left V 5 bases short and J 0 bases short, with 17 bases between. The CDR3 sequence is 17 residues long. CDR3 residues: CASSPVGQHFSNQPQHF. CDR3 sequence (DNA): TGTGCCAGCAGTCCTGTCGGACAGCACTTTAGCAATCAGCCCCAGCATTTT.

In nucleotides, the CDR3 is TGTGCCAGCAGCTTGGTGGGAACCGGTAACTATGGCTACACCTTC. Protein product: CASSLVGTGNYGYTF. This chain uses TRBV5-8 with TRBJ1-2; no firm D call. This CDR3 is built from 15 residues. The V end was cut by 0 bases, the J end by 1 base, with 10 bases between. Germline V lookup: CDR1 SGHTS, CDR2 YDEGEE.

The V call is TRBV5-6, the J call TRBJ1-4, with 12 bases fitting TRBD1. The CDR3 length is 15 residues. V trimming: 5 bases; J trimming: 3 bases; junction bases outside the gene matches: 2. Germline CDR1 and CDR2: SGHDT and YYEEEE. The CDR3 loop is CASRGQGAPNEKLFF. The CDR3 DNA reads TGTGCCAGCAGGGGACAGGGGGCACCTAATGAAAAACTGTTTTTT. Combining the CDR3 with reference TRBV5-6 and TRBJ1-4 gives the whole variable domain DAGVTQSPTHLIKTRGQQVTLRCSPKSGHDTVSWYQQALGQGPQFIFQYYEEEERQRGNFPDRFSGHQFPNYSSELNVNALLLGDSALYLCASRGQGAPNEKLFFGSGTQLSVL.

In its sample, this clone was seen once. The rearrangement links TRBV14 to TRBJ2-6; D remains ambiguous. Germline loops: CDR1 SGHDN, CDR2 FVKESK. The CDR3 is 19 residues long. Trimming took 4 bases from V and 0 from J, leaving 19 bases between them. CDR3 sequence reads: CASSPYRVSSFSGANVLTF. In nucleotides, the CDR3 is TGTGCCAGCAGCCCATACCGGGTTTCGTCCTTCTCTGGGGCCAACGTCCTGACTTTC.

V and J are TRBV11-3 and TRBJ2-3; no definite D call. The CDR3 has 15 residues. Trimming left V 2 bases short and J 0 bases short, with 9 bases between. CDR1 is SGHNT and CDR2 is YENEEA in the germline V gene. CDR3 loop: CASSLPPDSTDTQYF. In DNA form, the CDR3 reads TGTGCCAGCAGCTTACCCCCCGACAGCACAGATACGCAGTATTTT.

The V gene is TRBV11-2, the J gene TRBJ2-5; 14 bases fit TRBD2. V shed 5 bases, J shed 5 bases, and the junction held 7 bases outside the gene matches. This CDR3 is 16 amino acids long. Germline-derived CDR1 and CDR2 are SGHAT and FQNNGV. The chain's CDR3 is CASSVTSGGAAETQYF. In DNA, the CDR3 is TGTGCCAGCAGCGTGACTAGCGGGGGGGCGGCTGAGACCCAGTACTTC. The complete variable domain, with remaining parts taken from reference TRBV11-2 and TRBJ2-5, reads EAGVAQSPRYKIIEKRQSVAFWCNPISGHATLYWYQQILGQGPKLLIQFQNNGVVDDSQLPKDRFSAERLKGVDSTLKIQPAKLEDSAVYLCASSVTSGGAAETQYFGPGTRLLVL.

The genes are TRBV7-9 and TRBJ2-7; 12 positions match TRBD1. This CDR3 contains 15 residues. The germline V gene has CDR1 SEHNR and CDR2 FQNEAQ (reference sequence). Losses at the gene ends were 3 bases for V and 7 bases for J; bases not matched to a gene: 7. CDR3 sequence (DNA): TGTGCCAGCAGCTTCCCGGGACAGGGGGCTCGAGAGCAGTACTTC. This translates into CASSFPGQGAREQYF.

This clone was picked up one time. V is TRBV19 and J is TRBJ2-5; 8 bases map to TRBD2. The CDR3 contains 12 residues. Trimming removed 10 bases from V and 3 bases from J; junction bases left unmatched: 4. Germline CDR1 LNHDA, CDR2 SQIVND (reference sequence). Written as DNA, the CDR3 is TGTGCCACGAGCGGGGGCGAAGAGACCCAGTACTTC. This encodes CATSGGEETQYF. Together with reference TRBV19 and TRBJ2-5, the CDR3 gives the full variable domain: DGGITQSPKYLFRKEGQNVTLSCEQNLNHDAMYWYRQDPGQGLRLIYYSQIVNDFQKGDIAEGYSVSREKKESFPLTVTSAQKNPTAFYLCATSGGEETQYFGPGTRLLVL.

This clone occurred once. The chain carries TRBV7-6 and TRBJ1-1; the match to TRBD1 covers 7 bases. Germline-derived CDR1 and CDR2 are SGHVS and FNYEAQ. The CDR3 is made up of 15 amino acids. Trimming removed 1 base from V and 4 bases from J; junction bases left unmatched: 6. The CDR3 sequence is CASSLGSQGGTEAFF. The DNA of the CDR3 is TGTGCCAGCAGCTTAGGTTCCCAGGGGGGCACTGAAGCTTTCTTT.

The CDR3 coding sequence is TGTGCCAGCAGTGAATATGGCGGTAGGGATGGCGACACCATATATTTT. Its protein product is CASSEYGGRDGDTIYF. This chain links TRBV6-1 with TRBJ1-3; D is unclear. The CDR3 spans 16 residues. V was pared by 2 bases and J by 8 bases, with 19 bases between. CDR1 and CDR2 (germline): MNHNS, SASEGT.

CDR3 in amino acids: CASSYAGRNGYTF. In DNA form, the CDR3 reads TGTGCCAGCAGTTACGCAGGCAGGAATGGCTACACCTTC. This sequence joins TRBV6-5 and TRBJ1-2; no reliable D call. V dropped 2 bases and J dropped 6 bases, with 10 bases sitting between them. Germline CDR1 MNHEY, CDR2 SVGAGI. The CDR3 contains 13 residues.

Only a few counts were recorded for this clone. CDR3 nucleotides: TGTGCCAGCAGCCAGGTGTCTTTAGCGGCGGGTGAGCAGTTCTTC. It translates to CASSQVSLAAGEQFF. The chain combines TRBV14 with TRBJ2-1; D is perhaps TRBD2 (6 bases). Germline V CDR1 and CDR2: SGHDN, FVKESK. Trimming took 3 bases from V and 9 from J, leaving 18 bases between them. The CDR3 loop spans 15 amino acids.

The chain is built from TRBV7-6 and TRBJ1-3; TRBD1 is a possible D gene (5 bases). The CDR3 is 16 amino acids. The germline CDR1 and CDR2 sequences are SGHVS and FNYEAQ. V gave up 1 base and J gave up 4 bases, with 14 bases separating them. The CDR3 sequence: CASSLGSAGGGNTIYF. The CDR3, as DNA: TGTGCCAGCAGCTTAGGGTCCGCGGGGGGAGGAAACACCATATATTTT.

This chain joins TRBV27 and TRBJ1-1; D call uncertain. V was shortened by 6 bases and J by 6 bases, with 14 bases between the two germline ends. The CDR3 covers 13 residues. CDR1 and CDR2 (germline): MNHEY, SMNVEV (reference sequence). The CDR3 DNA reads TGTGCCAGCAGATCTTTAGCACCCGCTGAAGCTTTCTTT. Translation: CASRSLAPAEAFF.

This rearrangement joins TRBV19 to TRBJ1-2, with 8 bases aligning to TRBD1. Germline CDR1 and CDR2: LNHDA and SQIVND (reference sequence). There are 14 residues in the CDR3. Germline trimming cut 3 bases from V and 2 bases from J; bases unmatched to any gene: 2. The CDR3 region has the DNA TGTGCCAGTAGTATTGGACAGGGAAACTATGGCTACACCTTC. Encoded protein: CASSIGQGNYGYTF. The entire variable domain, with the rest obtained from reference TRBV19 and TRBJ1-2, is as follows: DGGITQSPKYLFRKEGQNVTLSCEQNLNHDAMYWYRQDPGQGLRLIYYSQIVNDFQKGDIAEGYSVSREKKESFPLTVTSAQKNPTAFYLCASSIGQGNYGYTFGSGTRLTVV.

The chain recombines TRBV7-3 with TRBJ2-3; 8 nucleotides align to TRBD1. J gave up 6 bases and V 5 bases, and 7 bases lay outside the gene matches. CDR1 is SGHTA, CDR2 FQGTGA, per germline. The CDR3 has 14 residues. The CDR3 is CASSQRTGSDTQYF. The CDR3 DNA reads TGTGCCAGCAGCCAAAGGACAGGGTCGGATACGCAGTATTTT.

The chain joins TRBV5-4 to TRBJ1-2; D call uncertain. V was shortened by 1 base and J by 4 bases, with 11 bases between the two germline ends. CDR1 is SGHNT, CDR2 YYREEE, per germline (reference sequence). The CDR3 is 14 residues long. The CDR3 loop is CASSLRLDAYGYTF. The CDR3 nucleotides read TGTGCCAGCAGCTTGCGCTTAGATGCCTATGGCTACACCTTC.

The chain uses TRBV6-6 and TRBJ1-4; a possible D gene is TRBD1 (6 bases). V was clipped by 8 bases and J by 8 bases, with 21 bases between them. CDR1 is MNHNY, CDR2 SVGAGI, per germline (reference sequence). CDR3 length: 15 residues. The CDR3 sequence: CASGSHGGGEEKLFF. CDR3 nucleotides: TGTGCCAGCGGGTCCCATGGAGGGGGAGAGGAAAAACTGTTTTTT.

The rearrangement uses TRBV28 and TRBJ1-6, with D possibly matching TRBD1 (6 bases). The germline V gene has CDR1 MDHEN and CDR2 SYDVKM. The CDR3 totals 15 residues. The germline V and J ends were trimmed by 8 bases and 1 base, with 12 bases remaining between them. DNA for the CDR3: TGTGCCAGCGGAAAAGGGGGTTCCTATAATTCACCCCTCCACTTT. This codes for CASGKGGSYNSPLHF.

V is TRBV15 and J is TRBJ2-7; maybe TRBD2 (6 bases). The germline V and J ends were trimmed by 0 bases and 7 bases, with 10 bases remaining between them. CDR1 and CDR2 (germline): LNHNV, YYDKDF (reference sequence). CDR3 length equals 13 residues. The CDR3 bases are TGTGCCACCAGCAGAGATCGGGGGAGAGAGCAGTACTTC. This encodes CATSRDRGREQYF.

The gene calls are TRBV13 and TRBJ2-7; 8 positions match TRBD1. Germline V gene sequence: CDR1 PRHDT, CDR2 FYEKMQ (reference sequence). The CDR3 runs 15 residues. V lost 5 bases and J lost 4; bases outside the gene matches: 10. The CDR3 is CASSRRQDRAYEQYF. For the CDR3, the DNA is TGTGCCAGCAGCCGCCGTCAGGACAGGGCTTACGAGCAGTACTTC.

CDR3 sequence reads: CASRQGREKLFF. Here the CDR3 DNA reads TGTGCCAGCAGACAGGGTAGAGAAAAACTGTTTTTT. The chain has TRBV2 and TRBJ1-4, with D possibly TRBD1 on 6 matching bases. In germline, CDR1 is SNHLY, CDR2 FYNNEI. V was cut by 6 bases and J by 8 bases, with 10 bases left in between. This CDR3 spans 12 amino acids. The entire variable domain, with the rest obtained from reference TRBV2 and TRBJ1-4, is as follows: EPEVTQTPSHQVTQMGQEVILRCVPISNHLYFYWYRQILGQKVEFLVSFYNNEISEKSEIFDDQFSVERPDGSNFTLKIRSTKLEDSAMYFCASRQGREKLFFGSGTQLSVL.

In nucleotides, the CDR3 is TGTGCCAGCAGCGCCAGGGGAGGTATTTACGAGCAGTACTTC. Translation: CASSARGGIYEQYF. The rearrangement joins TRBV5-4 to TRBJ2-7; perhaps D is TRBD1 or TRBD2 (6 bases each). V lost 4 bases, J lost 4 bases, and 15 bases lay in between. CDR1 is SGHNT and CDR2 is YYREEE in the germline V gene (reference sequence). The CDR3 has 14 amino acids.